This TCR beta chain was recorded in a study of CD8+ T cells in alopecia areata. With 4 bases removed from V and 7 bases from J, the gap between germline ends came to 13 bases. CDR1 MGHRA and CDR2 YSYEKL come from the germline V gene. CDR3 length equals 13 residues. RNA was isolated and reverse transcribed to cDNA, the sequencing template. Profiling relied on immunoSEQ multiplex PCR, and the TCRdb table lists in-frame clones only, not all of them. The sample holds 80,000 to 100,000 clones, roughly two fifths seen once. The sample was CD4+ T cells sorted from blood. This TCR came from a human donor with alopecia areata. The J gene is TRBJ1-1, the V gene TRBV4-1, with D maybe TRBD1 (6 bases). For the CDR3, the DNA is TGCGCCAGCAGCCTACAGGGTGCGCTTGAAGCTTTCTTT. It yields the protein CASSLQGALEAFF.